This record covers a single TCR beta chain. Its antigen is unknown. The data stem from a study of T cell responses to AZD1222 COVID-19 vaccine. Study-level findings and limits: Baseline antibody screening turned up just six seropositive AZD1222 recipients. Per reports, nearly half of all spike-specific TCRs target regions that are unmutated in variants.

TCRdb's copy holds only in-frame clones and misses some; the assay was immunoSEQ multiplex PCR. The table records approximately 120,000 clones, 80% to 90% of them present only once. Trimming pared 1 base from V and 4 bases from J, leaving 11 bases between. From germline, CDR1 is SGDLS and CDR2 YYNGEE. The CDR3 runs 14 residues. The sample was peripheral blood, taken on day 0 of AZD1222 vaccination. The clonotype was recovered from an adult in good health. V and J are TRBV9 and TRBJ2-5, with D possibly matching TRBD2 (5 bases). CDR3 region: CASSVSGSGETQYF. The CDR3 DNA reads TGTGCCAGCAGCGTATCGGGGTCAGGAGAGACCCAGTACTTC.